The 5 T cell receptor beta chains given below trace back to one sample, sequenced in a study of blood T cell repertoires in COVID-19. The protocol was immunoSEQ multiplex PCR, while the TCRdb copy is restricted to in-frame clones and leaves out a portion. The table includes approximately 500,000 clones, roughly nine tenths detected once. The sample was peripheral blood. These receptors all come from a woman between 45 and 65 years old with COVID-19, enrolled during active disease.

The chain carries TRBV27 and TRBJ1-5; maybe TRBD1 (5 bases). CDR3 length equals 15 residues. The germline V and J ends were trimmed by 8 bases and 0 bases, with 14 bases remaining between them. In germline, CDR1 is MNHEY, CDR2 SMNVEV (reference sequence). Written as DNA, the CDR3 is TGTGCCAGCGGGTCTCTAGGGGCTAGCAATCAGCCCCAGCATTTT. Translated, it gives CASGSLGASNQPQHF.

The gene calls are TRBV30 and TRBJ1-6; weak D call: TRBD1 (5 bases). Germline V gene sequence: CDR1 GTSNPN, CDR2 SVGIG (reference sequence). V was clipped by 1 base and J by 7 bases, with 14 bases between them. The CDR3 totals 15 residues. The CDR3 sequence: CAWSGGGRGNSPLHF. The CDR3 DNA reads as TGTGCCTGGAGTGGTGGAGGGAGGGGAAATTCACCCCTCCACTTT.

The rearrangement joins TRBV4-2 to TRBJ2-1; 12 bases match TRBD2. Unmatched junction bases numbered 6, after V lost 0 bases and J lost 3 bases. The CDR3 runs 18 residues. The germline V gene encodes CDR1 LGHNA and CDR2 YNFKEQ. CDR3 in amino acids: CASSQDWASGGDYNEQFF. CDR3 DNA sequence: TGTGCCAGCAGCCAAGATTGGGCTAGCGGGGGGGACTACAATGAGCAGTTCTTC.

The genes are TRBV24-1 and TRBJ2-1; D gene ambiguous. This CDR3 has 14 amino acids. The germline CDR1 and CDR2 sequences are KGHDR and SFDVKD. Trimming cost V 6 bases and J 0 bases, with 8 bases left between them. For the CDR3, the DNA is TGTGCCACCAGTCGCGGCGGCTCCTACAATGAGCAGTTCTTC. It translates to CATSRGGSYNEQFF.

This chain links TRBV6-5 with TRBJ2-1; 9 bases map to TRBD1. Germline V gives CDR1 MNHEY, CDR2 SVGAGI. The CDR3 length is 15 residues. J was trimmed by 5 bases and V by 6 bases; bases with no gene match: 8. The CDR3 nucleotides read TGTGCCAGCAGGACCGGGACAGGGTTGAACAATGAGCAGTTCTTC. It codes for CASRTGTGLNNEQFF.